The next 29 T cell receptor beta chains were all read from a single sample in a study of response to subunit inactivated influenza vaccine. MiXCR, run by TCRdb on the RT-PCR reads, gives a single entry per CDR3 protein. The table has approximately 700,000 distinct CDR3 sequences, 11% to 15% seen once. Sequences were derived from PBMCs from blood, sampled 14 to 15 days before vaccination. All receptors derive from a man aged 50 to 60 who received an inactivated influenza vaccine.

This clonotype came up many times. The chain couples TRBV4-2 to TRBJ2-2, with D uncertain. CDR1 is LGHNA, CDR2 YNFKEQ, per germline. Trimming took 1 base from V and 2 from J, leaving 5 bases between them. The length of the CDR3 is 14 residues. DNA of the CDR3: TGTGCCAGCAGCCAAGTGGAAAACACCGGGGAGCTGTTTTTT. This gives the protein CASSQVENTGELFF.

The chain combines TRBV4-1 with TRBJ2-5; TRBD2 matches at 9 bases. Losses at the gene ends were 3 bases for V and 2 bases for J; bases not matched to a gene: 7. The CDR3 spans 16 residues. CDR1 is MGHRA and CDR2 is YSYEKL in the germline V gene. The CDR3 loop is CASSHRLAEKQETQYF. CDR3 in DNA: TGCGCCAGCAGCCACAGACTAGCGGAAAAGCAAGAGACCCAGTACTTC.

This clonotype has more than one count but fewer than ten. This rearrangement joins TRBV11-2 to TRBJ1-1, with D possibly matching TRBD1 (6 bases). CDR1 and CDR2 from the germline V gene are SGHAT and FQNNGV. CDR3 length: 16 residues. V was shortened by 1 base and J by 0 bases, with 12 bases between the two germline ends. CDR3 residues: CASSLVLGALNTEAFF. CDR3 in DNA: TGTGCCAGCAGCTTAGTATTGGGGGCCCTGAACACTGAAGCTTTCTTT.

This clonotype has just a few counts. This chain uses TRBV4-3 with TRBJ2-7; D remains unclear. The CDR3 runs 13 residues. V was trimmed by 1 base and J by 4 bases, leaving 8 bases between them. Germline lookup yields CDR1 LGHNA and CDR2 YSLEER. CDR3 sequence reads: CASSQVPSYEQYF. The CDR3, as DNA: TGCGCCAGCAGCCAAGTGCCCTCTTACGAGCAGTACTTC.

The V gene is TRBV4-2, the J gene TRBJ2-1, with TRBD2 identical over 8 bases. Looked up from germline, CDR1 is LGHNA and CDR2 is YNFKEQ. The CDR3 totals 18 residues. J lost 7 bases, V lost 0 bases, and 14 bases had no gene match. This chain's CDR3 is CASSQDSFMDSGVNEQFF. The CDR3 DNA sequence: TGTGCCAGCAGCCAAGATTCATTTATGGATAGCGGGGTTAATGAGCAGTTCTTC.

CDR3 protein: CASIRDRVSGANVLTF. CDR3 nucleotides: TGCGCCAGCATCCGGGACAGGGTCTCTGGGGCCAACGTCCTGACTTTC. This sequence joins TRBV10-2 and TRBJ2-6, with 9 nucleotides matching TRBD1. CDR1 and CDR2 (germline): WSHSY, SAAADI. J was trimmed by 0 bases and V by 7 bases; bases with no gene match: 4. The CDR3 totals 16 residues.

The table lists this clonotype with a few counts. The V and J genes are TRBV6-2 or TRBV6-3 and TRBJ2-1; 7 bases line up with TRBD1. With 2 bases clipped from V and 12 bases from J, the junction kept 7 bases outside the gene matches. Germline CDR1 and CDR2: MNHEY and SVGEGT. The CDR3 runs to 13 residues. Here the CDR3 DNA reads TGTGCCAGCAGTTACAGGGGGCAAAGGGGGCAGTTCTTC. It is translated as CASSYRGQRGQFF.

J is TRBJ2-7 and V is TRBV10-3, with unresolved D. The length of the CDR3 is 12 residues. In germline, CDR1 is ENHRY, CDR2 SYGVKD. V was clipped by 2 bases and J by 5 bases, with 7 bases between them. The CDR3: CAISENSHEQYF. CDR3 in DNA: TGTGCCATCAGTGAGAACAGCCACGAGCAGTACTTC.

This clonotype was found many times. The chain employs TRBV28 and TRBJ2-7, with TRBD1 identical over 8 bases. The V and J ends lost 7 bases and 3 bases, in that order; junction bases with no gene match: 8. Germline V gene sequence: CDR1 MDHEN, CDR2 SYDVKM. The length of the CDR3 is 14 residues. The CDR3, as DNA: TGTGCCAGCACCCTCAGACAGGGGATCTACGAGCAGTACTTC. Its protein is CASTLRQGIYEQYF.

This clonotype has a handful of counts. CDR3: CASSYSPGQGDYEQYF. CDR3 nucleotides: TGTGCCAGCAGTTACTCACCGGGACAGGGGGACTACGAGCAGTACTTC. V and J are TRBV6-2 or TRBV6-3 and TRBJ2-7; 11 bases match TRBD1. This CDR3 has 16 amino acids. V gave up 0 bases and J gave up 3 bases; unmatched junction bases: 4. Germline V gene sequence: CDR1 MNHEY, CDR2 SVGEGT.

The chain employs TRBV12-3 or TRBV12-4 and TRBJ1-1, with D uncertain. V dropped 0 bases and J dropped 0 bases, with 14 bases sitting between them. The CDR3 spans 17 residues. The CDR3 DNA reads TGTGCCAGCAGTTTAGCGCTTTACATAGGTTTGAACACTGAAGCTTTCTTT. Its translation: CASSLALYIGLNTEAFF.

The DNA for the CDR3 is TGCAGTGCAAATGGACAGAGGGCTGAAGCTTTCTTT. Protein sequence: CSANGQRAEAFF. The chain uses TRBV20-1 and TRBJ1-1; TRBD1 is a possible D gene (6 bases). The CDR3 loop spans 12 amino acids. From germline, CDR1 is DFQATT and CDR2 SNEGSKA (reference sequence). The V end was cut by 6 bases, the J end by 6 bases, with 14 bases between.

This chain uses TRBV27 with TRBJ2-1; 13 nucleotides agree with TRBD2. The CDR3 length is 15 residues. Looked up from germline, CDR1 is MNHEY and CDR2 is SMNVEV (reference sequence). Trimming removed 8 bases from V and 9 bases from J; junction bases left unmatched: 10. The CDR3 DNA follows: TGTGCCAGCTCGCCTTCCCGACTAGCGGGGGGTGAGCAGTTCTTC. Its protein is CASSPSRLAGGEQFF.

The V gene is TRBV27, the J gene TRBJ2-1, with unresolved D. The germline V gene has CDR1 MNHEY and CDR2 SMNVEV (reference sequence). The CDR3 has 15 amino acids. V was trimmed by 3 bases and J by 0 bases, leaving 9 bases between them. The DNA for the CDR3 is TGTGCCAGCAGTTTCGCGGCAGGCTCCTACAATGAGCAGTTCTTC. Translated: CASSFAAGSYNEQFF.

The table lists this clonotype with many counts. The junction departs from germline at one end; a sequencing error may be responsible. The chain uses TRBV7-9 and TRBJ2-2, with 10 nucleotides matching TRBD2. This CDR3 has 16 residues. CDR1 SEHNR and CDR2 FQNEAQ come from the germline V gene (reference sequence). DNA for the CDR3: TGTGCCAGCAGCCCACCGGGACTAGCGAACGCCGGGGAGCTGTTTTTT. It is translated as CASSPPGLANAGELFF.

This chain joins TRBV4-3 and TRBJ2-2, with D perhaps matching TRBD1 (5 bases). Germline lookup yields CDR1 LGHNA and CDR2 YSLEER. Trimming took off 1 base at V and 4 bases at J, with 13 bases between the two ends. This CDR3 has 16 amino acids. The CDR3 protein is CASSQAHRRPTGELFF. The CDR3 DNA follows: TGCGCCAGCAGCCAAGCTCACAGGCGCCCCACCGGGGAGCTGTTTTTT.

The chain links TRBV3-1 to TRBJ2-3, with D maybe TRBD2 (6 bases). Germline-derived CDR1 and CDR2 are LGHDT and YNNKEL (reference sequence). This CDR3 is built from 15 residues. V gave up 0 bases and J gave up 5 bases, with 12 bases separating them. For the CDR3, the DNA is TGTGCCAGCAGCCAAGAAGGGACTGTAGGAGATACGCAGTATTTT. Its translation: CASSQEGTVGDTQYF.

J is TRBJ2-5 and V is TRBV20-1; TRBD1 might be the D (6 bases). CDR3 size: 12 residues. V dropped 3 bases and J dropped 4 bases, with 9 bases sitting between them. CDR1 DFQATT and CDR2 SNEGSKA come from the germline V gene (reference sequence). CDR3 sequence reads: CSARRGLETQYF. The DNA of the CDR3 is TGCAGTGCTAGGAGGGGGTTAGAGACCCAGTACTTC.

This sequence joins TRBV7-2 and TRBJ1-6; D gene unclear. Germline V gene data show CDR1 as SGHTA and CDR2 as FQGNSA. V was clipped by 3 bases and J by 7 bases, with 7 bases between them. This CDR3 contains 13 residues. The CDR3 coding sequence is TGTGCCAGCAGCTTTTACGGAAATTCACCCCTCCACTTT. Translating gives CASSFYGNSPLHF. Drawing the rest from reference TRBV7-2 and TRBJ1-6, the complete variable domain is GAGVSQSPSNKVTEKGKDVELRCDPISGHTALYWYRQSLGQGLEFLIYFQGNSAPDKSGLPSDRFSAERTGGSVSTLTIQRTQQEDSAVYLCASSFYGNSPLHFGNGTRLTVT.

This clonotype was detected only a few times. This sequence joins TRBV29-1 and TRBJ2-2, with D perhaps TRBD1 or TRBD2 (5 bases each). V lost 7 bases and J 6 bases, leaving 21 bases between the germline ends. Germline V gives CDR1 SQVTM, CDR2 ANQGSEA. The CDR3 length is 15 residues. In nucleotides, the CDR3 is TGCAGCGCCTCCTCAGGGATGGGGAGCGCCGGGGAGCTGTTTTTT. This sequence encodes CSASSGMGSAGELFF.

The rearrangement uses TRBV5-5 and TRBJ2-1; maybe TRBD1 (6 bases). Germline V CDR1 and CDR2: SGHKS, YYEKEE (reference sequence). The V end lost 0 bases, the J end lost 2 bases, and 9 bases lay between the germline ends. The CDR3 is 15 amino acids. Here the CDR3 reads CASSLEQGPYNEQFF. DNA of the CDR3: TGTGCCAGCAGCTTGGAACAGGGCCCCTACAATGAGCAGTTCTTC.

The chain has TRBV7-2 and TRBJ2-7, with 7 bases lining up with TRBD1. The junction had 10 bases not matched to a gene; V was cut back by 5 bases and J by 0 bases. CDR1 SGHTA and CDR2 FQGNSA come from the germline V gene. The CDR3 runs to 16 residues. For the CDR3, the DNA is TGTGCCAGCAGCCTATTGACAGGGATCGACTCCTACGAGCAGTACTTC. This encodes CASSLLTGIDSYEQYF.

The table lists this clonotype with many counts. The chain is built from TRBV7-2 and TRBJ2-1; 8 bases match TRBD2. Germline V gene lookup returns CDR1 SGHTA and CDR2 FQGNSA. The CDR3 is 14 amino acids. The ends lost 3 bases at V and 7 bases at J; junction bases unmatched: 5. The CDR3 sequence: CASSFGLAWNEQFF. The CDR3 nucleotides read TGTGCCAGCAGCTTCGGACTAGCTTGGAATGAGCAGTTCTTC.

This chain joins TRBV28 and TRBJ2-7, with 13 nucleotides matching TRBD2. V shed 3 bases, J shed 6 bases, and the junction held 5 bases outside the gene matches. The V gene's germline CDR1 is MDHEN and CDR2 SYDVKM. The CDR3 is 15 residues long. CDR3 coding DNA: TGTGCCAGCAGTTTCACTAGCGGGAGGGGCGCCGAGCAGTACTTC. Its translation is CASSFTSGRGAEQYF.

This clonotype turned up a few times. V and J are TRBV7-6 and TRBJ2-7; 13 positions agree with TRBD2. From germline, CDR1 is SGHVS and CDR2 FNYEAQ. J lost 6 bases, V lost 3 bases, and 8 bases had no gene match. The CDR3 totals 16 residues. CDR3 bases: TGTGCCAGCAGCTTCGTACTAGCGGGAGGGATCAGCGAGCAGTACTTC. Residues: CASSFVLAGGISEQYF.

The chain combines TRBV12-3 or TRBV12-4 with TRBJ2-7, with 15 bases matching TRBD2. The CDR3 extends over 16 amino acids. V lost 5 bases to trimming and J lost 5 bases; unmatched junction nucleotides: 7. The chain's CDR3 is CASSPGLAGGMNEQYF. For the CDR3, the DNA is TGTGCCAGCAGTCCCGGACTAGCGGGGGGGATGAACGAGCAGTACTTC.

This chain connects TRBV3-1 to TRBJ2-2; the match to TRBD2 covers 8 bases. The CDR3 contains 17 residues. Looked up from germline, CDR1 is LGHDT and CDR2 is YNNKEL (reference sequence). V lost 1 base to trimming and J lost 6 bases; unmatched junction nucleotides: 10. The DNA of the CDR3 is TGTGCCAGCAGCCAAGGTAGCGGGGCCCCCCGCCCCGGGGAGCTGTTTTTT. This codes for CASSQGSGAPRPGELFF.

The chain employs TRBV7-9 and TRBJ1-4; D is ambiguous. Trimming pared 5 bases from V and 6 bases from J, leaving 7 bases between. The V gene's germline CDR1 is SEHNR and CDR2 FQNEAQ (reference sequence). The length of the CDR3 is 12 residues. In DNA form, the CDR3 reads TGTGCCAGCAGCGACTGGGATGAAAAACTGTTTTTT. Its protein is CASSDWDEKLFF.

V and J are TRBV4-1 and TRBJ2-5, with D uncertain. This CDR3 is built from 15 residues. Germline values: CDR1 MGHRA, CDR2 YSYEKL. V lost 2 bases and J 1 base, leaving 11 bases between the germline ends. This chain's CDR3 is CASSQTQYFQETQYF. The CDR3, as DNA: TGCGCCAGCAGCCAAACTCAGTATTTCCAAGAGACCCAGTACTTC.